Listed here are 30 T cell receptor beta chains from one sample, sequenced in a study of neurological immune-mediated disorders. TCRdb independently ran MiXCR on the 5' RACE reads; one entry per CDR3 protein. The table records some 100,000 distinct CDR3 sequences, about 13% of them present only once. Described time point: longitudinal time-point 2. The sequenced material came from PBMCs. The source is a female donor with HTLV-1-associated myelopathy (HAM/TSP).

This clonotype showed up many times. This rearrangement joins TRBV29-1 to TRBJ1-1, with TRBD1 as a possible D gene (5 bases). The germline V gene encodes CDR1 SQVTM and CDR2 ANQGSEA. Trimming stripped 6 bases from V and 1 base from J, with 15 bases between. This CDR3 spans 14 amino acids. CDR3 amino acids: CSVITGRRNTEAFF. For the CDR3, the DNA is TGCAGCGTCATCACGGGACGAAGGAACACTGAAGCTTTCTTT. The variable domain in full, with the rest retrieved from reference TRBV29-1 and TRBJ1-1, is SAVISQKPSRDICQRGTSLTIQCQVDSQVTMMFWYRQQPGQSLTLIATANQGSEATYESGFVIDKFPISRPNLTFSTLTVSNMSPEDSSIYLCSVITGRRNTEAFFGQGTRLTVV.

This clonotype was observed at least ten times. The V call is TRBV10-3, the J call TRBJ1-2, with D perhaps TRBD1 (5 bases). Trimming stripped 3 bases from V and 4 bases from J, with 21 bases between. CDR3 length: 17 amino acids. The germline V gene encodes CDR1 ENHRY and CDR2 SYGVKD. In DNA, the CDR3 is TGTGCCATCAGTGACCCAGTTAGCTGGGGCAGTGTCTATGGCTACACCTTC. Translating gives CAISDPVSWGSVYGYTF.

In this sample, this clonotype turned up a few times. The chain carries TRBV18 and TRBJ2-5; 8 positions match TRBD1. The CDR3 length is 14 residues. Germline V CDR1 and CDR2: KGHSH, LQKENI. V shed 6 bases, J shed 3 bases, and the junction held 6 bases outside the gene matches. CDR3 sequence (DNA): TGTGCCAGCTCTCGTGAGGACAGGGAAGAGACCCAGTACTTC. It translates to CASSREDREETQYF.

This clonotype was counted at least ten times. The gene calls are TRBV29-1 and TRBJ1-1, with TRBD1 as a possible D gene (6 bases). The CDR3 runs 14 residues. V was shortened by 5 bases and J by 6 bases, with 19 bases between the two germline ends. Germline loops: CDR1 SQVTM, CDR2 ANQGSEA. The DNA of the CDR3 is TGCAGCGTTTCCCGTCGCCGGGGGGCCGCTGAAGCTTTCTTT. Its translation is CSVSRRRGAAEAFF.

The table lists this clonotype with many counts. This rearrangement joins TRBV20-1 to TRBJ2-7, with TRBD1 matching 12 bases. The CDR3 runs 13 residues. V shed 3 bases and J 6 bases; nucleotides not matched to a gene: 3. Per the germline V gene, CDR1 is DFQATT and CDR2 is SNEGSKA (reference sequence). The CDR3 DNA reads as TGCAGTGCTAGGGGGACAGGGGGCGCCGAGCAGTACTTC. Its translation is CSARGTGGAEQYF.

This clonotype was observed at least ten times. The rearrangement joins TRBV3-1 to TRBJ1-6; tentative D call: TRBD1 (5 bases). V dropped 4 bases and J dropped 4 bases, with 11 bases sitting between them. Germline CDR1 and CDR2: LGHDT and YNNKEL (reference sequence). CDR3 length: 15 residues. The chain's CDR3 is CASSRATDYNSPLHF. DNA of the CDR3: TGTGCCAGCAGCCGAGCGACAGATTATAATTCACCCCTCCACTTT.

This clonotype was seen ten or more times. The chain links TRBV15 to TRBJ2-3, with a weak D call TRBD2 (6 bases). Germline V CDR1 and CDR2: LNHNV, YYDKDF (reference sequence). The CDR3 consists of 13 residues. Trimming shortened V by 9 bases and J by 2 bases, and 12 bases separated the two germline ends. CDR3 sequence reads: CATRDPITDTQYF. Written as DNA, the CDR3 is TGTGCCACGCGGGACCCCATCACAGATACGCAGTATTTT.

This clonotype was found many times. The chain links TRBV20-1 to TRBJ1-4; no clear D gene. Germline V gene data show CDR1 as DFQATT and CDR2 as SNEGSKA (reference sequence). Trimming shortened V by 7 bases and J by 5 bases, and 11 bases separated the two germline ends. CDR3 length: 12 amino acids. The chain's CDR3 is CSVVRGNEKLFF. The CDR3 coding sequence is TGCAGTGTGGTCCGGGGAAATGAAAAACTGTTTTTT.

This clonotype was counted between two and nine times. This chain joins TRBV25-1 and TRBJ2-5; a weak D match, TRBD1 (6 bases). Germline CDR1 and CDR2: MGHDK and SYGVNS. The V end was cut by 3 bases, the J end by 1 base, with 12 bases between. This CDR3 has 15 residues. The CDR3 bases are TGTGCCAGCAGTGAGAAACAGGGAATCCAAGAGACCCAGTACTTC. Residues: CASSEKQGIQETQYF.

This clonotype occurred many times. This chain links TRBV7-3 with TRBJ2-1; TRBD2 agrees at 10 bases. CDR1 is SGHTA, CDR2 FQGTGA, per germline. The CDR3 loop spans 16 amino acids. V lost 2 bases and J lost 10; bases outside the gene matches: 11. DNA for the CDR3: TGTGCCAGCAGCTTAGTTTGGAGCGGGGGGGCACAGGAGCAGTTCTTC. Amino acid sequence: CASSLVWSGGAQEQFF. The whole variable domain, filled in from reference TRBV7-3 and TRBJ2-1, reads GAGVSQTPSNKVTEKGKYVELRCDPISGHTALYWYRQSLGQGPEFLIYFQGTGAADDSGLPNDRFFAVRPEGSVSTLKIQRTERGDSAVYLCASSLVWSGGAQEQFFGPGTRLTVL.

Ten or more counts support this clonotype. The chain employs TRBV20-1 and TRBJ2-1; 7 bases match TRBD2. The germline gives CDR1 DFQATT, CDR2 SNEGSKA (reference sequence). Unmatched junction bases numbered 13, after V lost 0 bases and J lost 5 bases. The CDR3 has 17 amino acids. CDR3 DNA: TGCAGTGCTAGAGATCTGGCGAGCGGGGATCGTAACAATGAGCAGTTCTTC. It yields the protein CSARDLASGDRNNEQFF.

The V and J genes are TRBV20-1 and TRBJ2-3; D is possibly TRBD1 (5 bases). CDR3 size: 15 residues. CDR1 DFQATT and CDR2 SNEGSKA come from the germline V gene (reference sequence). Trimming stripped 4 bases from V and 4 bases from J, with 18 bases between. CDR3 sequence: CSAIDVGEGADTQYF. The CDR3 nucleotides read TGCAGTGCTATAGATGTAGGGGAAGGCGCAGATACGCAGTATTTT.

This chain joins TRBV5-1 and TRBJ2-1; D gene uncertain. CDR1 SGHRS and CDR2 YFSETQ come from the germline V gene. The CDR3 spans 12 residues. V lost 7 bases, J lost 7 bases, and 12 bases lay in between. The CDR3 nucleotides are TGCGCCAGCGCAGGCTCAGAAAATGAGCAGTTCTTC. Its protein product is CASAGSENEQFF.

This clonotype has ten or more counts. This rearrangement joins TRBV20-1 to TRBJ2-1; tentatively, D is TRBD2 (5 bases). The germline V gene encodes CDR1 DFQATT and CDR2 SNEGSKA (reference sequence). The V and J ends lost 5 bases and 3 bases respectively, with 8 bases between them. There are 12 residues in the CDR3. Here the CDR3 DNA reads TGCAGTGCTGAGGGAAACTACAATGAGCAGTTCTTC. Its protein product is CSAEGNYNEQFF.

This clonotype was recorded at least ten times. This chain connects TRBV5-1 to TRBJ2-2; D possibly corresponds to TRBD1 (5 bases). V was clipped by 5 bases and J by 7 bases, with 15 bases between them. This CDR3 has 14 amino acids. Germline CDR1 SGHRS, CDR2 YFSETQ. CDR3 coding DNA: TGCGCCAGCAGACTGAAAGGGGCGGACGGGGAGCTGTTTTTT. Translated, it gives CASRLKGADGELFF.

This clonotype was picked up a small number of times. The junction departs from the called germline gene at one end, perhaps through a read error. V gene TRBV7-2 combines with J gene TRBJ2-7; 11 bases align to TRBD2. The germline V gene has CDR1 SGHTA and CDR2 FQGNSA. CDR3 length equals 16 residues. DNA for the CDR3: TGTGCCAGCAGTTTAGGGCTAGCGGGGGGCCCATACGAGCAGTACTTC. Its protein is CASSLGLAGGPYEQYF.

This clonotype was recorded many times. V gene TRBV27 combines with J gene TRBJ1-1, with D maybe TRBD1 (5 bases). The length of the CDR3 is 14 residues. With 6 bases removed from V and 7 bases from J, the gap between germline ends came to 18 bases. Germline V CDR1 and CDR2: MNHEY, SMNVEV (reference sequence). The CDR3 reads CASSSSGGGGEAFF. CDR3 in DNA: TGTGCCAGCAGCTCTTCGGGGGGTGGTGGTGAAGCTTTCTTT.

This clonotype was seen many times. V gene TRBV12-3 or TRBV12-4 combines with J gene TRBJ1-4, with D uncertain. Trimming removed 5 bases at V and 0 bases at J, with 16 bases between. The CDR3 consists of 17 residues. The chain's CDR3 is CASSPLAQSATNEKLFF. In DNA, the CDR3 is TGTGCCAGCAGTCCCCTGGCGCAGTCTGCAACTAATGAAAAACTGTTTTTT.

Only a few counts were recorded for this clonotype. V gene TRBV5-1 combines with J gene TRBJ1-2; D is uncertain. V gave up 2 bases and J gave up 3 bases, with 14 bases separating them. This CDR3 has 15 amino acids. The germline V gene has CDR1 SGHRS and CDR2 YFSETQ. The CDR3 protein is CASSFWPNAHYGYTF. The CDR3 DNA follows: TGCGCCAGCAGCTTCTGGCCAAACGCTCACTATGGCTACACCTTC.

CDR3 in DNA: TGCGCCAGCAGCCCTGGGGGCGGGGGAACCACAGATACGCAGTATTTT. Translation: CASSPGGGGTTDTQYF. This chain connects TRBV5-1 to TRBJ2-3; maybe TRBD2 (7 bases). V lost 4 bases and J 2 bases, leaving 17 bases between the germline ends. The CDR3 is 16 amino acids. From germline, CDR1 is SGHRS and CDR2 YFSETQ.

This clonotype was recorded at least ten times. This sequence joins TRBV2 and TRBJ2-3; tentative D call: TRBD2 (6 bases). The CDR3 length is 15 residues. Between the trimmed V and J ends, which lost 2 bases and 0 bases, there was a span of 9 bases. Germline CDR1 and CDR2: SNHLY and FYNNEI. The CDR3 bases are TGTGCCAGCAGTGAAAATAGCGGAAGCACAGATACGCAGTATTTT. It specifies CASSENSGSTDTQYF.

This clonotype occurred many times. The chain joins TRBV6-4 to TRBJ2-2, with 8 bases lining up with TRBD1. Germline trimming cut 4 bases from V and 6 bases from J; bases unmatched to any gene: 4. Germline V gives CDR1 MRHNA, CDR2 SNTAGT. CDR3 length: 14 amino acids. CDR3 protein: CASSADRAAGELFF. In nucleotides, the CDR3 is TGTGCCAGCAGTGCGGACAGGGCCGCCGGGGAGCTGTTTTTT.

This chain uses TRBV24-1 with TRBJ2-2; 7 bases line up with TRBD1. From germline, CDR1 is KGHDR and CDR2 SFDVKD. The V and J ends lost 0 bases and 0 bases, in that order; junction bases with no gene match: 9. CDR3 length: 19 amino acids. CDR3 protein: CATSDLGKTGRTNTGELFF. Here the CDR3 DNA reads TGTGCCACCAGTGATTTGGGGAAGACAGGGCGGACGAACACCGGGGAGCTGTTTTTT.

This clonotype has at least ten counts. This rearrangement joins TRBV4-1 to TRBJ2-1, with D tentatively TRBD1 or TRBD2 (5 bases each). This CDR3 has 16 residues. CDR1 is MGHRA and CDR2 is YSYEKL in the germline V gene. V shed 4 bases and J shed 2 bases, with 15 bases lying between them. The CDR3 region is CASSLTEGLAYNEQFF. For the CDR3, the DNA is TGCGCCAGCAGCCTTACCGAGGGGTTGGCCTACAATGAGCAGTTCTTC.

About this clonotype itself: It may be a read error: a sequence one base away is much more abundant. The CDR3 region has the DNA TGTGTCAGCAGCGTCCAGCCAACTAATGAAAAACTGTTTTTT. It translates to CVSSVQPTNEKLFF. The chain combines TRBV9 with TRBJ1-4; no definite D call. The germline gives CDR1 SGDLS, CDR2 YYNGEE. This CDR3 spans 14 amino acids.

This clonotype was detected many times. V and J are TRBV6-6 and TRBJ1-5; maybe TRBD1 (6 bases). Trimming stripped 8 bases from V and 7 bases from J, with 21 bases between. Germline lookup yields CDR1 MNHNY and CDR2 SVGAGI (reference sequence). The CDR3 sequence is 15 residues long. Here the CDR3 DNA reads TGTGCCAGCCTCCTCTACGGGACAACAAAGCAGCCCCAGCATTTT. Translation: CASLLYGTTKQPQHF.

This clonotype was counted at least ten times. V usage is TRBV6-6 and J usage is TRBJ2-2; no clear D gene. The germline V gene has CDR1 MNHNY and CDR2 SVGAGI (reference sequence). With 6 bases removed from V and 8 bases from J, the gap between germline ends came to 7 bases. This CDR3 contains 11 residues. CDR3: CASRTRGELFF. In nucleotides, the CDR3 is TGTGCCAGCAGGACAAGGGGGGAGCTGTTTTTT.

About this clonotype itself: Because the CDR3 is missing its conserved closing phenylalanine or tryptophan, this is likely a read error. The rearrangement links TRBV7-2 to TRBJ2-3; TRBD2 might be the D (6 bases). V dropped 5 bases and J dropped 8 bases, with 17 bases sitting between them. CDR1 is SGHTA and CDR2 is FQGNSA in the germline V gene. The CDR3 has 14 residues. Here the CDR3 DNA reads TGTGCCAGCAGCCCACGGGAGACAGCCGGTACGCAGTATTTA. Amino acid sequence: CASSPRETAGTQYL.

This clonotype was detected many times. This chain connects TRBV28 to TRBJ2-3; D ambiguous. Deletions cut 6 bases from V and 0 bases from J, with 7 bases between. The CDR3 runs to 13 residues. Germline V gene sequence: CDR1 MDHEN, CDR2 SYDVKM. CDR3 nucleotides: TGTGCCAGCAGAGACACTAGCACAGATACGCAGTATTTT. It specifies CASRDTSTDTQYF.

In this sample, this clonotype turned up many times. The CDR3 loop is CASSFPGAGGGETQYF. The CDR3 region has the DNA TGCGCCAGCAGCTTCCCAGGGGCTGGGGGCGGTGAGACCCAGTACTTC. The V and J genes are TRBV5-1 and TRBJ2-5; D is possibly TRBD1 (6 bases). The CDR3 is 16 amino acids. V lost 2 bases and J lost 5, with 19 bases in between. Germline CDR1 SGHRS, CDR2 YFSETQ. Full variable domain (rest looked up from reference TRBV5-1 and TRBJ2-5): KAGVTQTPRYLIKTRGQQVTLSCSPISGHRSVSWYQQTPGQGLQFLFEYFSETQRNKGNFPGRFSGRQFSNSRSEMNVSTLELGDSALYLCASSFPGAGGGETQYFGPGTRLLVL.